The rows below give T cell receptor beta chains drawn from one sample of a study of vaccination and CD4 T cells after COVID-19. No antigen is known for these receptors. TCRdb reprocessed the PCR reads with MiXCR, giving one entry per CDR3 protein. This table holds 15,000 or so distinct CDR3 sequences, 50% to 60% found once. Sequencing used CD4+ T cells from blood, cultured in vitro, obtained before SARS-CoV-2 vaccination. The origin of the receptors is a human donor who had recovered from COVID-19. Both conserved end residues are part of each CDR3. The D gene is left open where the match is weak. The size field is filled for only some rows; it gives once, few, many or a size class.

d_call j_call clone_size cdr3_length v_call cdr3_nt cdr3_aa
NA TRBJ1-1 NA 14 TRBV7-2 TGTGCCAGCAGCTTAGTTCCGACGGGCACTGAAGCTTTCTTT CASSLVPTGTEAFF
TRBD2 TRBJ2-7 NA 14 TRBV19 TGTGCCAGTAGTATCGCCAGCGGGGGTTACGAGCAGTACTTC CASSIASGGYEQYF
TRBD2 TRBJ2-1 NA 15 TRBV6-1 TGTGCCAGCAGTAGGGGACTAGCGGGGGTGAATGAGCAGTTCTTC CASSRGLAGVNEQFF
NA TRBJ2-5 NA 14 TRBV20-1 TGCAGTGCTAGTGCTCACGCTCCAGCGGAGACCCAGTACTTC CSASAHAPAETQYF
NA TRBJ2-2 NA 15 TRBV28 TGTGCCAGCAGGGAGACTAGAGGATACACCGGGGAGCTGTTTTTT CASRETRGYTGELFF
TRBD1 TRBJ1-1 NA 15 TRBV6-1 TGTGCCAGCAGTCCATCGGGACAGGGGGTCGCTGAAGCTTTCTTT CASSPSGQGVAEAFF
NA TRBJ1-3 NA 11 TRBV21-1 TGTGCCAGCAGAGTGGAAAACACCATATATTTT CASRVENTIYF
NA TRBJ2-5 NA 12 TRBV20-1 TGCAGTGCTAGACCCCAGGCAGAGACCCAGTACTTC CSARPQAETQYF
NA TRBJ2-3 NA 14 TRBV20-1 TGCAGTGCTAGCAAGGGAGCGGGCACAGATACGCAGTATTTT CSASKGAGTDTQYF
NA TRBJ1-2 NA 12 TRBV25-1 TGTGCCAGCAGTGCCACGAACTATGGCTACACCTTC CASSATNYGYTF
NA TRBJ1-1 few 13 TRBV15 TGTGCCACCAGCAGGAACCAACAGGGTGCAGCTTTCTTT CATSRNQQGAAFF
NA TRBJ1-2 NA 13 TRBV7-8 TGTGCCAGCAGCCTCGAGGCAGGCCTTACCAACAGCTTC CASSLEAGLTNSF
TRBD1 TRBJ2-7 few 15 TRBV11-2 TGTGCCAGCAGCTTCGGGACAGGGGGCTACTACGAGCAGTACTTC CASSFGTGGYYEQYF
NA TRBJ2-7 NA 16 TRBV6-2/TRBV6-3 TGTGCCAGCAGTTACTCGGGGGACACTCATCCCTACGAGCAGTACTTC CASSYSGDTHPYEQYF
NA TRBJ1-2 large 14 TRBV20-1 TGCAGTGCTAGAGATCCCCGGGCCCCGTATGGCTACACCTTC CSARDPRAPYGYTF
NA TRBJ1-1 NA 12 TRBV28 TGTGCCAGCATCAACTCGGGTGAGAGGGCTTTCTTT CASINSGERAFF
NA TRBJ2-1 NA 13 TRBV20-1 TGCAGTGCTACGGAGGATAATTCGTATGAGCAGTTCTTC CSATEDNSYEQFF
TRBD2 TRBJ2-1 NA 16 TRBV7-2 TGTGCCAGCAGCTTAGCTTCTAGCGGGGGGGCCCATGAGCAGTTCTTC CASSLASSGGAHEQFF
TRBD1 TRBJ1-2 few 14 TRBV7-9 TGTGCCAGCAGCTCACCGGGACAGGGCGATGGCTACACCTTC CASSSPGQGDGYTF
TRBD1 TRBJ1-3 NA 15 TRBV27 TGTGCCAGCAGTGGGGGGACAGGGAGAGGAAACACCATATATTTT CASSGGTGRGNTIYF
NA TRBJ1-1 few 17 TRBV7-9 TGTGCCAGCAGCTTAAGTAAATGGGGCAGGAGACGGACTGAAGCTTTCTTT CASSLSKWGRRRTEAFF
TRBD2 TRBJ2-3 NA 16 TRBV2 TGTGCCAGCAGTGAAGTTGTTAGCGGGGGCCAAGATACGCAGTATTTT CASSEVVSGGQDTQYF
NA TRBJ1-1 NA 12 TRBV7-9 TGTGCCAGCAGCTTAGGTAGCCAAAAAGCTTTCTTT CASSLGSQKAFF
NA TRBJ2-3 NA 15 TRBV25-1 TGTGCCAGCAGGGGGGGCAGCGGGAGCACAGATACGCAGTATTTT CASRGGSGSTDTQYF
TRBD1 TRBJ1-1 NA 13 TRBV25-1 TGTGCCAGCAGTGACAGGGGGTTAACTGAAGCTTTCTTT CASSDRGLTEAFF
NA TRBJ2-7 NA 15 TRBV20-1 TGCAGTGCTAGGAACCCAGGTTTGGTTCGGTACGAGCAGTACTTC CSARNPGLVRYEQYF
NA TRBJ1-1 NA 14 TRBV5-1 TGCGCCAGCAGCGGAGTGAACCTGAACACTGAAGCTTTCTTT CASSGVNLNTEAFF
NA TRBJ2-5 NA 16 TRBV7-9 TGTGCCAGCAGCCGGATGCTGAACCGCTGGGGGGAGACCCAGTACTTC CASSRMLNRWGETQYF
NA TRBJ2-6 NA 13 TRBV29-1 TGCAGCGTTAGAAGAGCTGGGGCCAACGTCCTGACTTTC CSVRRAGANVLTF
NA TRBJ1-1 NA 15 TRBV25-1 TGTGCCAGCAGTGAAGGGCCATTAGCCTCTACTGAAGCTTTCTTT CASSEGPLASTEAFF
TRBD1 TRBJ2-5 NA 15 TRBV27 TGTGCCAGCTCAAACCCCGGGACAGGGCAAGAGACCCAGTACTTC CASSNPGTGQETQYF